This TCR beta chain was profiled in a study of cytomegalovirus exposure and HLA in healthy donors. Across the whole study: The 100 to 150 validation repertoires and the roughly 680 first-cohort repertoires shared a platform, a later analysis reported.

The table came from immunoSEQ multiplex PCR; TCRdb's copy has only in-frame clones and leaves some out. This sample carries 200,000 or so clones, about 93% of them seen once, and the ten largest clones take more than 0.85%. This CDR3 spans 16 amino acids. Trimming shortened V by 6 bases and J by 4 bases, and 19 bases separated the two germline ends. CDR1 is SGHRS and CDR2 is YFSETQ in the germline V gene. In the case of this clone: Antigen: not known.

Study results and caveats: According to reports, the classifier identified cytomegalovirus status with high specificity and sensitivity. In the approximately 120 validation repertoires, a later analysis found that first-cohort TCR clusters tended to co-occur.

The chain is built from TRBV5-1 and TRBJ2-2, with D perhaps TRBD2 (7 bases). The sample comprised PBMCs. The sequence came from a woman under 30 in good health and CMV-seronegative. Written as DNA, the CDR3 is TGCGCCAGCAACGTGGGGGCGACTAGCAGCACCGGGGAGCTGTTTTTT. This translates into CASNVGATSSTGELFF.